The 19 T cell receptor beta chains below come from one sample, sequenced in a study of T cell responses to AZD1222 COVID-19 vaccine. Sequencing was performed with immunoSEQ multiplex PCR; in TCRdb, only in-frame clones are kept and a portion is missing. The table shows 75,000 to 85,000 clones, with about nine tenths occurring only once. Sequencing was performed on peripheral blood, taken 28 days after the second AZD1222 dose. These receptors originate from an adult who received the AZD1222 COVID-19 vaccine.

V gene TRBV3-1 (or the pseudogene TRBV3-2) combines with J gene TRBJ1-1; no reliable D call. Germline CDR1 is LGHDT and CDR2 is YNNKEL (reference sequence). This CDR3 has 13 residues. Trimming removed 5 bases from V and 10 bases from J, with 17 bases in between. In DNA, the CDR3 is TGTGCCAGCAGCAGAGGACGCGAGGATGGAGCTTTCTTT. It encodes CASSRGREDGAFF.

The genes are TRBV6-6 and TRBJ1-5; D uncertain. V lost 0 bases to trimming and J lost 3 bases, with 12 bases between them. CDR3 size: 16 residues. In germline, CDR1 is MNHNY, CDR2 SVGAGI (reference sequence). The CDR3 spells CASSYSMSFTNQPQHF. The CDR3 nucleotides are TGTGCCAGCAGTTACTCGATGTCTTTCACCAATCAGCCCCAGCATTTT.

The CDR3 nucleotides read TGTGCCACCTCGACAGGGGGAAGTTTTCAGCCCCAGCATTTT. Encoded protein: CATSTGGSFQPQHF. The rearrangement links TRBV28 to TRBJ1-5; 9 bases align to TRBD1. In germline, CDR1 is MDHEN, CDR2 SYDVKM. V trimming: 10 bases; J trimming: 6 bases; junction bases outside the gene matches: 10. There are 14 residues in the CDR3.

This sequence joins TRBV6-6 and TRBJ2-1, with 9 bases fitting TRBD2. The trim removed 5 bases at V and 2 bases at J, leaving 10 bases unmatched. Germline CDR1 reads MNHNY; CDR2 reads SVGAGI (reference sequence). The CDR3 contains 17 residues. The CDR3 region has the DNA TGTGCCAGCAGTCGACTGTTCGGGACTAGCACCTACAATGAGCAGTTCTTC. This translates into CASSRLFGTSTYNEQFF.

The chain employs TRBV4-2 and TRBJ1-2; D gene ambiguous. The CDR3 runs 16 residues. CDR1 and CDR2 (germline): LGHNA, YNFKEQ. The V end lost 0 bases, the J end lost 4 bases, and 15 bases lay between the germline ends. CDR3 amino acids: CASSQESGRASYGYTF. In DNA, the CDR3 is TGTGCCAGCAGCCAAGAATCTGGGAGGGCAAGCTATGGCTACACCTTC.

The chain employs TRBV3-1 (or the pseudogene TRBV3-2) and TRBJ1-5; TRBD1 might be the D (6 bases). Germline CDR1 LGHDT, CDR2 YNNKEL (reference sequence). The CDR3 length is 15 residues. The V end lost 4 bases, the J end lost 2 bases, and 12 bases lay between the germline ends. The CDR3, as DNA: TGTGCCAGCAGCCCCCGAGCAGGGGGCAATCAGCCCCAGCATTTT. Its protein product is CASSPRAGGNQPQHF.

The genes are TRBV5-1 and TRBJ2-3; 9 positions match TRBD1. This CDR3 has 15 residues. With 4 bases clipped from V and 0 bases from J, the junction kept 3 bases outside the gene matches. Germline V CDR1 and CDR2: SGHRS, YFSETQ. Written as DNA, the CDR3 is TGCGCCAGCAGCGACGGGACAGGGAGCACAGATACGCAGTATTTT. Its protein product is CASSDGTGSTDTQYF.

The genes are TRBV7-2 and TRBJ2-5; 8 nucleotides align to TRBD2. With V trimmed by 2 bases and J by 6 bases, 8 bases remained unmatched. CDR1 SGHTA and CDR2 FQGNSA come from the germline V gene. This CDR3 contains 15 residues. CDR3 nucleotide sequence: TGTGCCAGCAGCTTATTCGGCGGGGGGCCGAAGACCCAGTACTTC. Translation: CASSLFGGGPKTQYF.

This clone was picked up a small number of times. The genes are TRBV19 and TRBJ1-5; D is perhaps TRBD1 (6 bases). CDR1 and CDR2 from the germline V gene are LNHDA and SQIVND (reference sequence). V gave up 5 bases and J gave up 7 bases, with 18 bases separating them. CDR3 length: 15 residues. CDR3 coding DNA: TGTGCCAGTAGTCCCCGCCAGGGGAGGGGACAGCCCCAGCATTTT. Amino acids: CASSPRQGRGQPQHF.

J is TRBJ2-3 and V is TRBV27; 11 bases are shared with TRBD2. The CDR3 runs 17 residues. The V segment lost 4 bases and the J segment 3 bases; nucleotides outside the gene matches: 9. Germline V gives CDR1 MNHEY, CDR2 SMNVEV (reference sequence). CDR3 bases: TGTGCCAGCAGTTCGTTAATCTTAGCGGGGGGGACAGATACGCAGTATTTT. It specifies CASSSLILAGGTDTQYF.

Only one count was recorded for this clone. This rearrangement joins TRBV19 to TRBJ1-2, with D unclear. V was pared by 9 bases and J by 6 bases, with 26 bases between. The CDR3 is made up of 16 amino acids. Germline CDR1 LNHDA, CDR2 SQIVND (reference sequence). The CDR3 coding sequence is TGTGCCAGCATCAGCCGACGGACGCCGACCCTTAATGGCTACACCTTC. It translates to CASISRRTPTLNGYTF.

V and J are TRBV15 and TRBJ1-1; no reliable D call. The V end was cut by 0 bases, the J end by 10 bases, with 12 bases between. The germline V gene encodes CDR1 LNHNV and CDR2 YYDKDF (reference sequence). CDR3 length equals 13 residues. The CDR3 DNA is TGTGCCACCAGCAGAGATGGTTCAGGAGCAGCTTTCTTT. Its protein is CATSRDGSGAAFF.

The genes are TRBV9 and TRBJ1-4; TRBD1 aligns across 9 bases. Germline CDR1 SGDLS, CDR2 YYNGEE. CDR3 length: 17 amino acids. V gave up 3 bases and J gave up 6 bases; unmatched junction bases: 12. CDR3 nucleotides: TGTGCCAGCAGCGAGGGGACAGGGACTTTTCGGCATGAAAAACTGTTTTTT. It yields the protein CASSEGTGTFRHEKLFF.

The chain carries TRBV2 and TRBJ2-7, with TRBD1 identical over 7 bases. The V gene's germline CDR1 is SNHLY and CDR2 FYNNEI. Trimming removed 7 bases from V and 2 bases from J; junction bases left unmatched: 5. This CDR3 comprises 13 residues. The chain's CDR3 is CASKRDSTYEQYF. CDR3 DNA sequence: TGTGCCAGCAAGAGGGACAGCACCTACGAGCAGTACTTC.

This rearrangement joins TRBV5-1 to TRBJ2-2; 9 nucleotides agree with TRBD2. The CDR3 has 16 amino acids. Germline V lookup: CDR1 SGHRS, CDR2 YFSETQ. V lost 0 bases and J lost 2; bases outside the gene matches: 2. DNA for the CDR3: TGCGCCAGCAGCTTGGGTGGGACTAGCAACACCGGGGAGCTGTTTTTT. It is translated as CASSLGGTSNTGELFF.

The chain recombines TRBV20-1 with TRBJ2-1, with 14 bases matching TRBD2. This CDR3 contains 14 residues. With 3 bases clipped from V and 7 bases from J, the junction kept 2 bases outside the gene matches. Germline V lookup: CDR1 DFQATT, CDR2 SNEGSKA (reference sequence). The DNA for the CDR3 is TGCAGTGCTAGTAGGACTAGCGGGGGGAATGAGCAGTTCTTC. Its translation is CSASRTSGGNEQFF.

The chain recombines TRBV28 with TRBJ2-7; a possible D gene is TRBD2 (5 bases). This CDR3 is 17 amino acids long. Germline lookup yields CDR1 MDHEN and CDR2 SYDVKM. Trimming took 2 bases from V and 0 from J, leaving 17 bases between them. CDR3 region: CASSLVAAGRISYEQYF. CDR3 sequence (DNA): TGTGCCAGCAGTTTAGTCGCCGCGGGCAGGATCTCCTACGAGCAGTACTTC.

The genes are TRBV12-3 or TRBV12-4 and TRBJ2-1; D gene unclear. The V end lost 5 bases, the J end lost 15 bases, and 14 bases lay between the germline ends. This CDR3 comprises 11 residues. CDR3 in DNA: TGTGCCAGCAGTCCAGACTTACTCCCGTTCTTC. It is translated as CASSPDLLPFF.

This clone has only a few counts. V usage is TRBV18 and J usage is TRBJ1-4, with a weak D call TRBD1 (5 bases). This CDR3 is 15 amino acids long. Germline V gives CDR1 KGHSH, CDR2 LQKENI. V was cut by 6 bases and J by 8 bases, with 19 bases left in between. The CDR3 bases are TGTGCCAGCTCCCCCCGGGACGCGAGGGGCGAAAAACTGTTTTTT. Protein product: CASSPRDARGEKLFF.